The 3 T cell receptor beta chains given below trace back to one sample, sequenced in a study of Ad26.COV2.S vaccination and SARS-CoV-2 variants. Here immunoSEQ multiplex PCR was the method, and the copy in TCRdb shows in-frame clones only, minus some. The sample includes about 440,000 clones, about nine tenths of them seen just once. This sample's treatment: 19 received Ad26.COV2.S at low or high dose, single or two shots; several received placebo; per-sample allocation not given. The samples date from day 63 after the first vaccine or placebo injection. Sequences were derived from peripheral blood, sampled in a trial of Ad26.COV2.S vaccine versus placebo. The receptors derive from a person between 18 and 65 years old who received the Ad26.COV2.S COVID-19 vaccine or a placebo.

The chain recombines TRBV9 with TRBJ1-6; TRBD1 is a possible D gene (5 bases). This CDR3 has 12 amino acids. The V and J ends lost 2 bases and 14 bases respectively, with 11 bases between them. Germline CDR1 reads SGDLS; CDR2 reads YYNGEE. The CDR3 is CASSVAGGSLHF. The CDR3 DNA follows: TGTGCCAGCAGCGTGGCCGGGGGGTCCCTCCACTTT. Complete variable domain (other parts from reference TRBV9 and TRBJ1-6): DSGVTQTPKHLITATGQRVTLRCSPRSGDLSVYWYQQSLDQGLQFLIQYYNGEERAKGNILERFSAQQFPDLHSELNLSSLELGDSALYFCASSVAGGSLHFGNGTRLTVT.

This clone was seen a single time. The V call is TRBV5-1, the J call TRBJ2-1, with 8 nucleotides matching TRBD2. Germline loops: CDR1 SGHRS, CDR2 YFSETQ. After removal of 5 bases from V and 5 bases from J, the junction contained 9 bases not matched to a gene. The CDR3 is 15 amino acids. The CDR3 bases are TGCGCCAGCAGTCACTACGGGACTAGAGACAATGAGCAGTTCTTC. Translating it yields CASSHYGTRDNEQFF. Complete variable domain (other parts from reference TRBV5-1 and TRBJ2-1): KAGVTQTPRYLIKTRGQQVTLSCSPISGHRSVSWYQQTPGQGLQFLFEYFSETQRNKGNFPGRFSGRQFSNSRSEMNVSTLELGDSALYLCASSHYGTRDNEQFFGPGTRLTVL.

This rearrangement joins TRBV7-9 to TRBJ2-7, with TRBD2 matching 13 bases. The V segment lost 5 bases and the J segment 7 bases; nucleotides outside the gene matches: 5. Per germline, CDR1 SEHNR and CDR2 FQNEAQ (reference sequence). There are 14 residues in the CDR3. The CDR3 sequence is CASSPGLAGEEQYF. DNA of the CDR3: TGTGCCAGCAGCCCCGGACTAGCGGGAGAAGAGCAGTACTTC. The whole variable domain, remainder taken from reference TRBV7-9 and TRBJ2-7, is DTGVSQNPRHKITKRGQNVTFRCDPISEHNRLYWYRQTLGQGPEFLTYFQNEAQLEKSRLLSDRFSAERPKGSFSTLEIQRTEQGDSAMYLCASSPGLAGEEQYFGPGTRLTVT.